Below, 13 T cell receptor beta chains from the same sample are listed, as sequenced in a study of cytomegalovirus exposure and HLA in healthy donors. 13 Jbeta primers and 60 Vbeta primers were used for the PCR. Sequencing used immunoSEQ multiplex PCR; TCRdb keeps in-frame clones, though not all of them. The sample records approximately 90,000 clones, about 85% being singletons. Specimen: PBMCs. The receptors shown here come from a man aged 40-49 years in good health and CMV-seropositive.

This sequence joins TRBV5-8 and TRBJ2-4; TRBD1 aligns across 7 bases. CDR1 and CDR2 (germline): SGHTS, YDEGEE. After removal of 4 bases from V and 2 bases from J, the junction contained 3 bases not matched to a gene. The CDR3 is made up of 14 amino acids. This chain's CDR3 is CASSRQGSKNIQYF. For the CDR3, the DNA is TGTGCCAGCAGCCGACAGGGATCCAAAAACATTCAGTACTTC.

This clone has just one count. The genes are TRBV27 and TRBJ2-5, with 9 bases lining up with TRBD1. The length of the CDR3 is 16 residues. Unmatched junction bases numbered 13, after V lost 6 bases and J lost 5 bases. CDR1 and CDR2 from the germline V gene are MNHEY and SMNVEV (reference sequence). The CDR3 DNA reads TGTGCCAGCAGACGAAAACAGGGACAGGGAGGGGAGACCCAGTACTTC. This translates into CASRRKQGQGGETQYF.

The chain uses TRBV2 and TRBJ1-6, with D uncertain. Germline V gene lookup returns CDR1 SNHLY and CDR2 FYNNEI. CDR3 size: 15 residues. Trimming left V 7 bases short and J 7 bases short, with 17 bases between. For the CDR3, the DNA is TGTGCCAGCACCGGACTCGGATCGGAGAATTCACCCCTCCACTTT. This encodes CASTGLGSENSPLHF.

This clone was counted a single time. The chain joins TRBV18 to TRBJ2-5; 7 bases map to TRBD1. With the DNA end fitting TRBJ2-7 better, the J assignment may be wrong. This CDR3 spans 14 amino acids. Germline CDR1 is KGHSH and CDR2 is LQKENI. The CDR3 region has the DNA TGTGCCAGCTCACTTCGGACAGGCTTCCACGAGCAGTACTTC. Translating gives CASSLRTGFHEQYF.

V is TRBV7-8 and J is TRBJ2-7; D remains unclear. CDR3 length: 15 amino acids. Germline CDR1 reads SGHVS; CDR2 reads FQNEAQ. V was clipped by 2 bases and J by 0 bases, with 11 bases between them. The DNA for the CDR3 is TGTGCCAGCAGCTTAATTTTCGAGAGCTCCTACGAGCAGTACTTC. Its translation is CASSLIFESSYEQYF. Together with reference TRBV7-8 and TRBJ2-7, the CDR3 gives the full variable domain: GAGVSQSPRYKVAKRGQDVALRCDPISGHVSLFWYQQALGQGPEFLTYFQNEAQLDKSGLPSDRFFAERPEGSVSTLKIQRTQQEDSAVYLCASSLIFESSYEQYFGPGTRLTVT.

This clone appeared a single time. V gene TRBV29-1 combines with J gene TRBJ2-7, with D perhaps matching TRBD1 (6 bases). Trimming cost V 7 bases and J 0 bases, with 19 bases left between them. CDR3 length: 15 amino acids. Germline CDR1 is SQVTM and CDR2 is ANQGSEA. CDR3 amino acids: CSAVPGHQSSYEQYF. CDR3 nucleotide sequence: TGCAGCGCCGTCCCGGGACACCAGAGCTCCTACGAGCAGTACTTC.

The rearrangement uses TRBV28 and TRBJ2-1; TRBD1 is a possible D gene (5 bases). This CDR3 is built from 14 residues. CDR1 and CDR2 (germline): MDHEN, SYDVKM. The ends were cut back, 7 bases at V and 7 bases at J, with 17 bases in the middle. As DNA, the CDR3 is TGTGCCAGCAAAGGGGTTATTAGGCGGAATGAGCAGTTCTTC. Its translation: CASKGVIRRNEQFF.

CDR3 DNA: TGTGCCAGCAGCTTAGGGCTAGCGGGGGACAATGAGCAGTTCTTC. Its protein is CASSLGLAGDNEQFF. The genes are TRBV11-3 and TRBJ2-1; 10 bases line up with TRBD2. Trimming took 1 base from V and 5 from J; bases not matched to a gene: 2. The CDR3 runs 15 residues. Germline-derived CDR1 and CDR2 are SGHNT and YENEEA.

In nucleotides, the CDR3 is TGTGCCAGCAGCCAAGGGAGGACAGGGCTCTACGAGCAGTACTTC. This sequence encodes CASSQGRTGLYEQYF. The chain combines TRBV14 with TRBJ2-5, with TRBD1 matching 8 bases. The DNA matches TRBJ2-7 better at its end, which makes the J call doubtful. The CDR3 consists of 15 residues. Germline CDR1 reads SGHDN; CDR2 reads FVKESK.

This clone was picked up one time. The chain couples TRBV7-8 to TRBJ2-7, with TRBD2 identical over 7 bases. Trimming took 5 bases from V and 2 from J; bases not matched to a gene: 3. The CDR3 is 13 residues long. The germline V gene encodes CDR1 SGHVS and CDR2 FQNEAQ. The CDR3 loop is CASSRGGTYEQYF. The CDR3 nucleotides read TGTGCCAGCAGCCGCGGGGGAACCTACGAGCAGTACTTC.

This clone has only one observation. The DNA of the CDR3 is TGTGCCAGCAGCGGAGAGGGACAGGGGGCTGAGCAGTTCTTC. Translated: CASSGEGQGAEQFF. The chain recombines TRBV9 with TRBJ2-1, with TRBD1 identical over 12 bases. This CDR3 has 14 residues. J was trimmed by 9 bases and V by 3 bases; bases with no gene match: 4. Per germline, CDR1 SGDLS and CDR2 YYNGEE.

CDR3: CASSLGRGRSEQYF. The DNA of the CDR3 is TGTGCCAGCAGTCTAGGCAGGGGGCGCTCCGAGCAGTACTTC. This chain links TRBV11-2 with TRBJ2-7, with TRBD1 identical over 8 bases. From germline, CDR1 is SGHAT and CDR2 FQNNGV. The CDR3 has 14 amino acids. The junction had 10 bases not matched to a gene; V was cut back by 6 bases and J by 6 bases.

The chain joins TRBV7-2 to TRBJ2-4; TRBD2 matches at 9 bases. V lost 5 bases to trimming and J lost 6 bases; unmatched junction nucleotides: 8. CDR1 is SGHTA, CDR2 FQGNSA, per germline. The CDR3 totals 15 residues. For the CDR3, the DNA is TGTGCCAGCAGCGCAGGCGGGGGGGCCGGAAACATTCAGTACTTC. This sequence encodes CASSAGGGAGNIQYF.